This T cell receptor beta chain is drawn from a study of T cells after yellow fever vaccination. Overall study context: When fractions had low cell numbers, they were prepared with SMART-Seq v4 Ultra Low Input. Study-wide results and limits: Clones from primary vaccination mostly reappeared after the booster (96% CD4, approximately 86% CD8). It was the secondary response that reached its peak faster, day 5 versus 15, but it was weaker.

J lost 8 bases, V lost 6 bases, and 9 bases had no gene match. Germline V gene sequence: CDR1 SGHTA, CDR2 FQGNSA. This CDR3 is built from 16 residues. On this clonotype itself: No antigen is known for it.

A single record per CDR3 protein comes from TCRdb applying MiXCR to the 5' RACE reads. The table records almost 600,000 distinct CDR3 sequences, approximately 15% of them present only once. This sequence was found in a man aged 25 to 40 who received the YFV17D yellow fever vaccine. The chain has TRBV7-2 and TRBJ2-1, with 14 positions matching TRBD2. Sample: PBMCs, taken on the day of the yellow fever booster vaccination. The CDR3 DNA sequence: TGTGCCAGCAGTAAGGGACTAGCGGGAGATTTCGATGAGCAGTTCTTC. Translating it yields CASSKGLAGDFDEQFF.